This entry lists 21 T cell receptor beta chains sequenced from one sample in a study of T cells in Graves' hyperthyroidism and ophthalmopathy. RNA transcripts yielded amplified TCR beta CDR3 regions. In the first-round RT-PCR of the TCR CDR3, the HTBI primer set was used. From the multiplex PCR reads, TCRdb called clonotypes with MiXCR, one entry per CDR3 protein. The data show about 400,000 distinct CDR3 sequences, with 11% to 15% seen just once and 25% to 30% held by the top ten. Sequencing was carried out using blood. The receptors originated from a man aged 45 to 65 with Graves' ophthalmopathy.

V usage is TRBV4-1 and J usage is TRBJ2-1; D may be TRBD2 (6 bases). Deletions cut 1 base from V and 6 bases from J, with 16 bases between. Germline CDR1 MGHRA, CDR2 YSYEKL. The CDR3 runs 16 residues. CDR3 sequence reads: CASSQVGRGTFNEQFF. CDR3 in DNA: TGCGCCAGCAGCCAAGTAGGGCGCGGGACGTTCAATGAGCAGTTCTTC.

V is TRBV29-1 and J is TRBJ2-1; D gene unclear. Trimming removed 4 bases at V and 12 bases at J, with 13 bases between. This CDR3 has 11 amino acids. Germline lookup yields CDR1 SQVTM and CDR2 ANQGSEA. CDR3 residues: CSVVIQVGQFF. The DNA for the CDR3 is TGCAGCGTTGTAATCCAGGTTGGGCAGTTCTTC.

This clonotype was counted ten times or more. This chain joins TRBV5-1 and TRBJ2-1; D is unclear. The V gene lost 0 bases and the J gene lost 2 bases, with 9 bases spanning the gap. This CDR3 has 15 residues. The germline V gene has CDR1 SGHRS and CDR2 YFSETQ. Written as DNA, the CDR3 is TGCGCCAGCAGCTTGGAGGCTGTGGCCTACAATGAGCAGTTCTTC. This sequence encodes CASSLEAVAYNEQFF. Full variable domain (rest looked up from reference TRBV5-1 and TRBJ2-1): KAGVTQTPRYLIKTRGQQVTLSCSPISGHRSVSWYQQTPGQGLQFLFEYFSETQRNKGNFPGRFSGRQFSNSRSEMNVSTLELGDSALYLCASSLEAVAYNEQFFGPGTRLTVL.

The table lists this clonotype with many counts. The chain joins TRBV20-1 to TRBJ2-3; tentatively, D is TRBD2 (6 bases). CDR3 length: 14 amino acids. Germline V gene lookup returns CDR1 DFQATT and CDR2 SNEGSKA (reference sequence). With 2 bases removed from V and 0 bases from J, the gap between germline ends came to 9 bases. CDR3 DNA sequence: TGCAGTGCTAGATGGCTAGCGAGCACAGATACGCAGTATTTT. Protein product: CSARWLASTDTQYF.

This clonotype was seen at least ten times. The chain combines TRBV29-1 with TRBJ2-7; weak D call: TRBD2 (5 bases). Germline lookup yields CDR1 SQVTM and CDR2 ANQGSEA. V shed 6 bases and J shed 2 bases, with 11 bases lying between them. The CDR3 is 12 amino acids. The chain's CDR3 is CSVGDGAYEQYF. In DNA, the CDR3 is TGCAGCGTCGGCGACGGGGCCTACGAGCAGTACTTC.

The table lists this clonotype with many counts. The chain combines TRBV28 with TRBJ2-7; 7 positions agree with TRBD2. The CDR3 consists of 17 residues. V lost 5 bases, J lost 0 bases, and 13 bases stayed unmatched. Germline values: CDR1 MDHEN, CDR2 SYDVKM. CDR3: CASSPWGGLDNSYEQYF. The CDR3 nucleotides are TGTGCCAGCAGTCCTTGGGGCGGACTAGATAACTCCTACGAGCAGTACTTC.

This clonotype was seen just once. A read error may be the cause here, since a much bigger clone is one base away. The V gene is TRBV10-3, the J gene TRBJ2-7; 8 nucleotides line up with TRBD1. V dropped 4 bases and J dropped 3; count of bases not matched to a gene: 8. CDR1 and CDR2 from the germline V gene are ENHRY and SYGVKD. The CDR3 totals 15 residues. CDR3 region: CAISGGSGGLYEQYF. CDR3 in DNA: TGTGCCATCAGTGGAGGGTCAGGGGGCCTCTACGAGCAGTACTTC.

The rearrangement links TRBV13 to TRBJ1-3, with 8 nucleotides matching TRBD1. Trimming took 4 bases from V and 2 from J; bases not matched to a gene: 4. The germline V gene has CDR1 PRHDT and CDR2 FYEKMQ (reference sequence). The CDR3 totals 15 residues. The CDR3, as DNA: TGTGCCAGCAGCTCCGGACAGGGCGCTGGAAACACCATATATTTT. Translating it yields CASSSGQGAGNTIYF.

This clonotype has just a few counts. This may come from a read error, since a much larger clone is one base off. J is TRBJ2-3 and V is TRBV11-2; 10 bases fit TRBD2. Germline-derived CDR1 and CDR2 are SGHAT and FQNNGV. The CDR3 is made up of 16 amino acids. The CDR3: CAGSELAGYTTDTQYF. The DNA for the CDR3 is TGTGCCGGCAGCGAACTAGCGGGATATACCACAGATACGCAGTATTTT.

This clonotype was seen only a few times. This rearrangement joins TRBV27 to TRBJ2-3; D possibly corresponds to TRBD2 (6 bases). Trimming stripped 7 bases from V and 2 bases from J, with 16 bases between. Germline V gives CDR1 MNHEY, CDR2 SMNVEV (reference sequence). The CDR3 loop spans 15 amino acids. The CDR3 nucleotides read TGTGCCAGCAAGGGAGTTGGGACTTTCACAGATACGCAGTATTTT. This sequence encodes CASKGVGTFTDTQYF.

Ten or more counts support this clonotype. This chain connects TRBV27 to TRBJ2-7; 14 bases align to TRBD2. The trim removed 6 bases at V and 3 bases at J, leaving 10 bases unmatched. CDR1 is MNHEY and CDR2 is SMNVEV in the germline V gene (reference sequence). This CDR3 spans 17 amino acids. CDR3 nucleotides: TGTGCCAGCAGACCGCCGGGACTAGCGGGAGTTTTCTACGAGCAGTACTTC. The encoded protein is CASRPPGLAGVFYEQYF.

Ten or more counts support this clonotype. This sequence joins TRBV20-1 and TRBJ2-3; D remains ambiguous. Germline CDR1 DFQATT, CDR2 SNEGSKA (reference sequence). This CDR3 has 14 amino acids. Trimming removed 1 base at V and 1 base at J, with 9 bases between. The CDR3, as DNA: TGCAGTGCTAGAGCACTGAGGCGCACAGATACGCAGTATTTT. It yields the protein CSARALRRTDTQYF.

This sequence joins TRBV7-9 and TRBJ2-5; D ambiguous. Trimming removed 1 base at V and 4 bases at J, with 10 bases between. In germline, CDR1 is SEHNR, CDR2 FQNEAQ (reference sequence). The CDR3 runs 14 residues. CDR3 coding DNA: TGTGCCAGCAGCTTAGTGTGGGGATCAGAGACCCAGTACTTC. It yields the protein CASSLVWGSETQYF.

The CDR3 reads CAWSPETGRRAFF. CDR3 DNA sequence: TGTGCCTGGAGTCCCGAAACAGGGAGGAGGGCTTTCTTT. The chain combines TRBV30 with TRBJ1-1, with D perhaps matching TRBD1 (6 bases). The V end was cut by 2 bases, the J end by 11 bases, with 18 bases between. This CDR3 is built from 13 residues. Germline V lookup: CDR1 GTSNPN, CDR2 SVGIG (reference sequence).

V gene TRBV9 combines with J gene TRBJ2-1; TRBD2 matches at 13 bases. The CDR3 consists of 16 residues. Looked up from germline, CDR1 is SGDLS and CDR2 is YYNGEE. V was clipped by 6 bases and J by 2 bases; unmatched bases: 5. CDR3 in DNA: TGTGCCAGCAAGGGACTAGCGGGGAAAACCTACAATGAGCAGTTCTTC. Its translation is CASKGLAGKTYNEQFF.

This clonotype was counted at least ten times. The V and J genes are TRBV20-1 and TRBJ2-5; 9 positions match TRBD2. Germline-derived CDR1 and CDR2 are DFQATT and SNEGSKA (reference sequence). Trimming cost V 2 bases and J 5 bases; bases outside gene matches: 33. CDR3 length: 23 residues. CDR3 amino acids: CSARCLGDSGSDPKSAPGETQYF. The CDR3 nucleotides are TGCAGTGCTAGATGTCTGGGGGATAGCGGGAGCGACCCGAAGTCCGCCCCGGGGGAGACCCAGTACTTC.

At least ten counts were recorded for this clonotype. The CDR3 nucleotides read TGTGCCAGCAGTTTGTCGGGTGGAAACACCATATATTTT. Residues: CASSLSGGNTIYF. This chain links TRBV28 with TRBJ1-3; D is undetermined. The CDR3 runs to 13 residues. Trimming cost V 3 bases and J 3 bases, with 6 bases left between them. CDR1 is MDHEN and CDR2 is SYDVKM in the germline V gene. The full variable domain, its missing parts supplied by reference TRBV28 and TRBJ1-3, is DVKVTQSSRYLVKRTGEKVFLECVQDMDHENMFWYRQDPGLGLRLIYFSYDVKMKEKGDIPEGYSVSREKKERFSLILESASTNQTSMYLCASSLSGGNTIYFGEGSWLTVV.

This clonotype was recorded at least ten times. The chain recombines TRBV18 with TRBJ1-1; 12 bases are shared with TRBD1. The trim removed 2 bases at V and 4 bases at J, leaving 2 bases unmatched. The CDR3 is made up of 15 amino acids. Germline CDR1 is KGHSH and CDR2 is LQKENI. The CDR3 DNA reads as TGTGCCAGCTCACCAGGGACAGGGGGCAGCACTGAAGCTTTCTTT. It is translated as CASSPGTGGSTEAFF.

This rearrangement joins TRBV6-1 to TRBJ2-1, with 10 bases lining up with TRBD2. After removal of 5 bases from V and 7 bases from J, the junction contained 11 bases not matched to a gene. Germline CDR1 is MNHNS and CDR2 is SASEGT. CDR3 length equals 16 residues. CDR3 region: CASSNPGLAGANEQFF. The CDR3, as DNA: TGTGCCAGCAGTAACCCGGGGCTAGCGGGAGCAAATGAGCAGTTCTTC.

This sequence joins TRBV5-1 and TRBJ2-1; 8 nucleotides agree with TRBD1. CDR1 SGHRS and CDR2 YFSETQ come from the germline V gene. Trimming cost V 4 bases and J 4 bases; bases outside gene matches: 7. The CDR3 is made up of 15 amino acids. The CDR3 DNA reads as TGCGCCAGCAGCGACGCGTGGGACAGGTACAATGAGCAGTTCTTC. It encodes CASSDAWDRYNEQFF.

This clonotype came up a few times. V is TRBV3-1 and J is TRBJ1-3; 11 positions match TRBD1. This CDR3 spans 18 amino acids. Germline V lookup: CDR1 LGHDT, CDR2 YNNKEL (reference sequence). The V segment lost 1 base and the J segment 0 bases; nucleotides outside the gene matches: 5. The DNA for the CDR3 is TGTGCCAGCAGCCAAGCCCCTGGGACAGGGGGCTCTGGAAACACCATATATTTT. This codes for CASSQAPGTGGSGNTIYF.